The 22 T cell receptor beta chains below all came from one sample that was sequenced in a study of blood T cell repertoires in COVID-19. The repertoire was sequenced with immunoSEQ multiplex PCR; TCRdb's copy has only in-frame clones and lacks some. In the table there are about 98,000 clones, roughly nine tenths of which are singletons. The specimen sequenced was peripheral blood. These receptors were taken from a woman aged 45-65 years with COVID-19, enrolled during active disease.

The rearrangement joins TRBV19 to TRBJ2-3; possible D gene TRBD2, 5 bases. The CDR3 runs to 15 residues. Per germline, CDR1 LNHDA and CDR2 SQIVND (reference sequence). Trimming removed 3 bases at V and 2 bases at J, with 12 bases between. For the CDR3, the DNA is TGTGCCAGTAGTATTCTCGGGGATCCCACAGATACGCAGTATTTT. As protein: CASSILGDPTDTQYF.

The chain uses TRBV12-1 and TRBJ1-2; whether TRBD1, the table's D call, matches the DNA was not checked. TRBV12-1 is an annotated pseudogene. The CDR3 length is 16 residues. Written as DNA, the CDR3 is TGTGCCAGCAGCTTACAGCGGACAGAACATAACTATGGCTACACCTTC. Residues: CASSLQRTEHNYGYTF.

CDR3 residues: CASSLSLTTNTGELFF. CDR3 DNA: TGCGCCAGCAGCCTTTCCTTAACAACGAACACCGGGGAGCTGTTTTTT. This chain uses TRBV4-1 with TRBJ2-2; D ambiguous. Germline V gene lookup returns CDR1 MGHRA and CDR2 YSYEKL. The CDR3 is made up of 16 amino acids. V lost 4 bases and J 0 bases, leaving 12 bases between the germline ends.

The chain is built from TRBV30 and TRBJ1-4; D gene uncertain. This CDR3 has 14 amino acids. V lost 0 bases, J lost 7 bases, and 12 bases lay in between. CDR1 is GTSNPN, CDR2 SVGIG, per germline (reference sequence). CDR3: CAWSVWELSEKLFF. The CDR3 nucleotides are TGTGCCTGGAGTGTATGGGAGTTGAGTGAAAAACTGTTTTTT.

V usage is TRBV2 and J usage is TRBJ1-5; TRBD1 might be the D (5 bases). CDR1 and CDR2 (germline): SNHLY, FYNNEI. V shed 6 bases and J shed 0 bases, with 12 bases lying between them. CDR3 length: 15 amino acids. In nucleotides, the CDR3 is TGTGCCAGCAGACCGACAGAGAATAGCAATCAGCCCCAGCATTTT. Its protein product is CASRPTENSNQPQHF.

This chain links TRBV5-6 with TRBJ1-2, with TRBD1 matching over 9 bases. Germline CDR1 and CDR2: SGHDT and YYEEEE. CDR3 size: 17 residues. J was trimmed by 4 bases and V by 3 bases; bases with no gene match: 13. For the CDR3, the DNA is TGTGCCAGCAGCTCCCGGGACAGGGTCCTACTAGGCTATGGCTACACCTTC. Its translation: CASSSRDRVLLGYGYTF.

This chain connects TRBV7-2 to TRBJ2-1, with D perhaps TRBD1 (7 bases). Trimming shortened V by 1 base and J by 7 bases, and 11 bases separated the two germline ends. Germline CDR1 and CDR2: SGHTA and FQGNSA. CDR3 length: 14 residues. The CDR3 DNA follows: TGTGCCAGCAGCTTAGGACAGGGAGGAAATGAGCAGTTCTTC. Amino acids: CASSLGQGGNEQFF.

The V call is TRBV27, the J call TRBJ1-5; TRBD1 matches 8 bases. CDR3 length: 15 residues. The ends lost 6 bases at V and 2 bases at J; junction bases unmatched: 6. CDR1 is MNHEY, CDR2 SMNVEV, per germline (reference sequence). The CDR3: CASSPSTGGNQPQHF. The CDR3 region has the DNA TGTGCCAGCAGCCCATCGACAGGGGGCAATCAGCCCCAGCATTTT.

The chain couples TRBV6-1 to TRBJ1-5; D is ambiguous. Germline V lookup: CDR1 MNHNS, CDR2 SASEGT. The CDR3 has 14 amino acids. V was clipped by 1 base and J by 4 bases, with 8 bases between them. Written as DNA, the CDR3 is TGTGCCAGCAGTGAAGGGCGCGGAAATCAGCCCCAGCATTTT. This sequence encodes CASSEGRGNQPQHF.

This chain links TRBV11-3 with TRBJ1-6, with D perhaps TRBD1 (6 bases). CDR1 and CDR2 from the germline V gene are SGHNT and YENEEA. Trimming shortened V by 4 bases and J by 7 bases, and 11 bases separated the two germline ends. The CDR3 loop spans 14 amino acids. The CDR3 protein is CASSSGTSNSPLHF. Written as DNA, the CDR3 is TGTGCCAGCAGCTCCGGGACAAGCAATTCACCCCTCCACTTT.

This rearrangement joins TRBV19 to TRBJ2-1; TRBD2 is a possible D gene (6 bases). V lost 6 bases and J 3 bases, leaving 15 bases between the germline ends. In germline, CDR1 is LNHDA, CDR2 SQIVND (reference sequence). CDR3 size: 15 residues. CDR3 region: CASSPLSGLYNEQFF. CDR3 coding DNA: TGTGCCAGTAGCCCCCTGAGCGGGCTCTACAATGAGCAGTTCTTC.

This chain links TRBV20-1 with TRBJ2-5; D call uncertain. Trimming took off 2 bases at V and 5 bases at J, with 3 bases between the two ends. CDR1 DFQATT and CDR2 SNEGSKA come from the germline V gene (reference sequence). The CDR3 runs 10 residues. The CDR3 DNA follows: TGCAGTGCTAGAAGCGAGACCCAGTACTTC. Translation gives CSARSETQYF.

The J gene is TRBJ2-5, the V gene TRBV2, with D perhaps TRBD1 (6 bases). The germline CDR1 and CDR2 sequences are SNHLY and FYNNEI. Deletions cut 1 base from V and 2 bases from J, with 17 bases between. This CDR3 has 17 residues. CDR3 sequence: CASSEDQTTGIQETQYF. In DNA form, the CDR3 reads TGTGCCAGCAGTGAAGACCAAACTACAGGGATACAAGAGACCCAGTACTTC.

This clone was seen only a few times. The chain has TRBV7-9 and TRBJ1-1, with a tentative D call TRBD1 (6 bases). This CDR3 has 17 residues. Trimming removed 8 bases at V and 0 bases at J, with 22 bases between. The germline V gene has CDR1 SEHNR and CDR2 FQNEAQ (reference sequence). CDR3 nucleotide sequence: TGTGCCAGCCCGGACACGATGACCCAGGGGCTGAACACTGAAGCTTTCTTT. This sequence encodes CASPDTMTQGLNTEAFF.

The chain combines TRBV28 with TRBJ1-1; perhaps TRBD1 as D (6 bases). The V gene's germline CDR1 is MDHEN and CDR2 SYDVKM. V lost 7 bases, J lost 2 bases, and 14 bases lay in between. This CDR3 has 14 amino acids. CDR3 DNA sequence: TGTGCCAGCACCCCCTGGGGGGGCAACACTGAAGCTTTCTTT. Translating gives CASTPWGGNTEAFF.

The chain combines TRBV28 with TRBJ2-7; the D gene is possibly TRBD2 (6 bases). The germline CDR1 and CDR2 sequences are MDHEN and SYDVKM. V lost 4 bases and J 2 bases, leaving 9 bases between the germline ends. The CDR3 length is 13 residues. The DNA of the CDR3 is TGTGCCAGCAGTTCGGAGGGAGCCTACGAGCAGTACTTC. Residues: CASSSEGAYEQYF.

The V call is TRBV30, the J call TRBJ1-4; TRBD1 aligns across 8 bases. The germline gives CDR1 GTSNPN, CDR2 SVGIG (reference sequence). The CDR3 length is 14 residues. The junction had 4 bases not matched to a gene; V was cut back by 5 bases and J by 2 bases. Here the CDR3 reads CAWGQGGTNEKLFF. CDR3 DNA sequence: TGTGCCTGGGGACAGGGAGGCACTAATGAAAAACTGTTTTTT.

This clone has only one observation. The gene calls are TRBV30 and TRBJ2-3; TRBD1 matches at 9 bases. V lost 8 bases and J lost 0; bases outside the gene matches: 9. CDR3 length equals 15 residues. Germline CDR1 reads GTSNPN; CDR2 reads SVGIG (reference sequence). CDR3 bases: TGTGCCGGTGGGGGACAGGGATCAAGCACAGATACGCAGTATTTT. Encoded protein: CAGGGQGSSTDTQYF.

V is TRBV3-1 (or the pseudogene TRBV3-2) and J is TRBJ2-1; D call uncertain. The CDR3 sequence is 14 residues long. Germline V gene data show CDR1 as LGHDT and CDR2 as YNNKEL (reference sequence). Trimming took off 1 base at V and 8 bases at J, with 12 bases between the two ends. The CDR3 here is CASSQGPNRDEQFF. The CDR3 DNA sequence: TGTGCCAGCAGCCAAGGGCCGAACCGGGATGAGCAGTTCTTC.

The V and J genes are TRBV24-1 and TRBJ2-4; 9 bases are a match to TRBD2. CDR1 is KGHDR, CDR2 SFDVKD, per germline. Unmatched junction bases numbered 10, after V lost 8 bases and J lost 9 bases. The CDR3 is 14 amino acids. CDR3 region: CATMAGGPSGIQYF. The CDR3 nucleotides read TGTGCCACCATGGCGGGGGGGCCGAGTGGCATTCAGTACTTC.

J is TRBJ1-2 and V is TRBV10-3, with TRBD1 matching 10 bases. The germline CDR1 and CDR2 sequences are ENHRY and SYGVKD. V was clipped by 0 bases and J by 8 bases; unmatched bases: 9. The CDR3 is made up of 16 amino acids. The CDR3 region is CAISESTGTGENGYTF. CDR3 bases: TGTGCCATCAGTGAGTCGACCGGGACAGGGGAGAACGGCTACACCTTC.

CDR3 nucleotide sequence: TGCGCCAGCAGCTTGGGAGCTTCCAATGAGCAGTTCTTC. Its translation is CASSLGASNEQFF. J is TRBJ2-1 and V is TRBV5-1; D is unclear. This CDR3 contains 13 residues. V was pared by 0 bases and J by 6 bases, with 7 bases between. Germline CDR1 is SGHRS and CDR2 is YFSETQ.